The 16 T cell receptor beta chains given below trace back to one sample, sequenced in a study of cytomegalovirus exposure and HLA in healthy donors. PCR primers comprised 60 Vbeta and 13 Jbeta primers. Sequenced by immunoSEQ multiplex PCR; TCRdb stores in-frame clones only, minus some. Listed are 150,000 or so clones; 1.5% to 2% falls within the top ten. Sequencing was carried out using PBMCs. Receptors were obtained from a woman between 45 and 65 years old in good health and CMV-seronegative.

The CDR3: CASTHAGVNYGYTF. The CDR3 DNA follows: TGTGCCAGCACCCATGCAGGGGTTAACTATGGCTACACCTTC. The chain combines TRBV6-1 with TRBJ1-2; D might be TRBD1 (6 bases). The CDR3 covers 14 residues. Germline V gene data show CDR1 as MNHNS and CDR2 as SASEGT. V dropped 7 bases and J dropped 1 base, with 13 bases sitting between them.

CDR3 bases: TGTGCCAGCAGTGGCACGGTCGGCAGGGGGAGCGGCGAGCAGTACTTC. Its protein is CASSGTVGRGSGEQYF. The chain recombines TRBV6-4 with TRBJ2-7; 7 positions agree with TRBD1. This CDR3 has 16 amino acids. V lost 4 bases, J lost 6 bases, and 15 bases stayed unmatched. Per the germline V gene, CDR1 is MRHNA and CDR2 is SNTAGT.

CDR3 sequence: CASSSGAGHTDTQYF. CDR3 coding DNA: TGTGCCAGCAGCTCAGGCGCTGGACACACAGATACGCAGTATTTT. The chain carries TRBV5-4 and TRBJ2-3, with D perhaps TRBD1 (5 bases). The CDR3 contains 15 residues. Trimming shortened V by 3 bases and J by 2 bases, and 13 bases separated the two germline ends. Germline values: CDR1 SGHNT, CDR2 YYREEE (reference sequence).

The gene calls are TRBV6-1 and TRBJ2-6, with D perhaps TRBD2 (5 bases). The CDR3 extends over 18 amino acids. With 0 bases removed from V and 4 bases from J, the gap between germline ends came to 16 bases. Germline V gene data show CDR1 as MNHNS and CDR2 as SASEGT. The CDR3 loop is CASSEARVGQSGANVLTF. CDR3 sequence (DNA): TGTGCCAGCAGTGAAGCGAGGGTAGGGCAGTCCGGGGCCAACGTCCTGACTTTC.

The chain uses TRBV4-2 and TRBJ2-1; 14 bases agree with TRBD2. The CDR3 consists of 21 residues. Germline V CDR1 and CDR2: LGHNA, YNFKEQ. Losses at the gene ends were 4 bases for V and 9 bases for J; bases not matched to a gene: 23. DNA for the CDR3: TGTGCCAGCAGCCGGACCGCAGGGGGCGCGGGGACTAGCGGGAGAAGGAGTGAGCAGTTCTTC. It codes for CASSRTAGGAGTSGRRSEQFF.

This sequence joins TRBV9 and TRBJ1-5; maybe TRBD1 (6 bases). This CDR3 has 14 residues. Germline V gives CDR1 SGDLS, CDR2 YYNGEE. Trimming removed 4 bases from V and 6 bases from J, with 14 bases in between. Written as DNA, the CDR3 is TGTGCCAGCAGCCCGAAAGGGGGGGCTCAGCCCCAGCATTTT. Translating it yields CASSPKGGAQPQHF.

The chain recombines TRBV7-3 with TRBJ2-2, with D tentatively TRBD2 (6 bases). Germline V gene data show CDR1 as SGHTA and CDR2 as FQGTGA. The CDR3 sequence is 19 residues long. Trimming took off 2 bases at V and 5 bases at J, with 24 bases between the two ends. This chain's CDR3 is CASSLSVTGPSAGTGELFF. In DNA form, the CDR3 reads TGTGCCAGCAGCTTATCTGTTACTGGGCCATCTGCGGGGACCGGGGAGCTGTTTTTT.

This chain uses TRBV7-2 with TRBJ1-5; no clear D gene. V was cut by 5 bases and J by 5 bases, with 7 bases left in between. The germline V gene has CDR1 SGHTA and CDR2 FQGNSA. The CDR3 covers 12 residues. In DNA form, the CDR3 reads TGTGCCAGCAGCCCCTCGGATCAGCCCCAGCATTTT. Translated, it gives CASSPSDQPQHF.

The J gene is TRBJ2-1, the V gene TRBV5-1, with TRBD2 matching 9 bases. The CDR3 covers 15 residues. From germline, CDR1 is SGHRS and CDR2 YFSETQ. With V trimmed by 0 bases and J by 8 bases, 6 bases remained unmatched. This CDR3 reads CASSLGLAGPDEQFF. CDR3 sequence (DNA): TGCGCCAGCAGCTTGGGGCTAGCGGGACCCGATGAGCAGTTCTTC.

The chain links TRBV5-8 to TRBJ2-7, with TRBD2 identical over 7 bases. Germline-derived CDR1 and CDR2 are SGHTS and YDEGEE. V lost 1 base to trimming and J lost 4 bases; unmatched junction nucleotides: 14. This CDR3 region has 17 residues. DNA for the CDR3: TGTGCCAGCAGCTTGAAAGCGGGAACCAATTTCTTTTACGAGCAGTACTTC. It specifies CASSLKAGTNFFYEQYF.

The rearrangement joins TRBV5-1 to TRBJ2-3; 15 positions match TRBD2. This CDR3 is built from 18 residues. Looked up from germline, CDR1 is SGHRS and CDR2 is YFSETQ. V shed 2 bases, J shed 0 bases, and the junction held 4 bases outside the gene matches. CDR3 region: CASSFGLAGGPSTDTQYF. DNA for the CDR3: TGCGCCAGCAGCTTCGGACTAGCGGGAGGGCCAAGCACAGATACGCAGTATTTT.

As regards this clone: Sequence at one end of the junction differs from germline and may be a read error. The V gene is TRBV27, the J gene TRBJ1-2; TRBD1 might be the D (6 bases). The germline CDR1 and CDR2 sequences are MNHEY and SMNVEV (reference sequence). The CDR3 sequence is 17 residues long. CDR3 bases: TGTGCCAGTAGTTCCTACCTAAGGGGGAATACGGGCTATGGCTACACCTTC. Translation gives CASSSYLRGNTGYGYTF.

V gene TRBV5-6 combines with J gene TRBJ2-5; 11 positions agree with TRBD2. The CDR3 is made up of 13 amino acids. J gave up 8 bases and V 5 bases, and 5 bases lay outside the gene matches. Germline V gives CDR1 SGHDT, CDR2 YYEEEE. CDR3 protein: CASRFTSGGTQYF. CDR3 nucleotides: TGTGCCAGCAGATTTACTAGCGGGGGTACCCAGTACTTC.

This chain uses TRBV11-2 with TRBJ2-7, with D possibly matching TRBD1 (6 bases). V was shortened by 1 base and J by 5 bases, with 15 bases between the two germline ends. Germline V CDR1 and CDR2: SGHAT, FQNNGV. CDR3 length equals 15 residues. Written as DNA, the CDR3 is TGTGCCAGCAGCTTAGTAGCCAGGGGTGGAGACGAGCAGTACTTC. Its protein product is CASSLVARGGDEQYF.

The rearrangement uses TRBV9 and TRBJ1-6; D is unresolved. V was pared by 0 bases and J by 5 bases, with 6 bases between. In germline, CDR1 is SGDLS, CDR2 YYNGEE. The CDR3 is made up of 14 amino acids. The CDR3 sequence is CASSVGQNNSPLHF. In nucleotides, the CDR3 is TGTGCCAGCAGCGTAGGGCAAAATAATTCACCCCTCCACTTT.

This rearrangement joins TRBV12-1 to TRBJ2-1; the D call in the table, TRBD1, was not verified against the DNA. TRBV12-1 is a recognized pseudogene. The CDR3 has 15 residues. CDR3 residues: CASSYQGAAYNEQFF. CDR3 nucleotide sequence: TGTGCCAGCAGTTATCAGGGGGCTGCCTACAATGAGCAGTTCTTC.